The 17 T cell receptor beta chains given below trace back to one sample, sequenced in a study of shared T cell receptors in the human thymus. Profiled with immunoSEQ multiplex PCR; TCRdb holds only in-frame clones, not every one. The sample contains 650,000 to 950,000 clones, around 85% of which appear only once. The same sample was also studied in work on human thymus T cells.

Sequencing input: thymocytes. All receptors come from a girl less than two years old with a congenital heart defect.

This sequence joins TRBV28 and TRBJ1-5; D not resolved. The V and J ends lost 0 bases and 6 bases respectively, with 18 bases between them. Germline V gives CDR1 MDHEN, CDR2 SYDVKM. The CDR3 consists of 17 residues. CDR3: CASSLWIPSLRVQPQHF. The CDR3 coding sequence is TGTGCCAGCAGTTTATGGATTCCGTCCCTCCGGGTTCAGCCCCAGCATTTT.

The chain employs TRBV15 and TRBJ1-1; perhaps TRBD1 as D (5 bases). Germline lookup yields CDR1 LNHNV and CDR2 YYDKDF (reference sequence). Between the trimmed V and J ends, which lost 3 bases and 7 bases, there was a span of 15 bases. The CDR3 sequence is 14 residues long. The CDR3 coding sequence is TGTGCCACCAGCAGCTTTTTGGACGGACATGAAGCTTTCTTT. It yields the protein CATSSFLDGHEAFF.

This chain links TRBV10-3 with TRBJ2-1; no clear D gene. The germline V gene encodes CDR1 ENHRY and CDR2 SYGVKD. The length of the CDR3 is 17 residues. V dropped 6 bases and J dropped 4 bases, with 22 bases sitting between them. CDR3 sequence (DNA): TGTGCCATCAGCGAAGACATAAGTCGCGTCAGTTACAATGAGCAGTTCTTC. It yields the protein CAISEDISRVSYNEQFF.

J is TRBJ1-3 and V is TRBV4-3; D may be TRBD1 (6 bases). This CDR3 region has 16 residues. The V and J ends lost 4 bases and 6 bases respectively, with 19 bases between them. Germline-derived CDR1 and CDR2 are LGHNA and YSLEER. CDR3 sequence reads: CASSRGRAEDENTIYF. In DNA form, the CDR3 reads TGCGCCAGCAGCCGGGGGCGGGCAGAGGACGAAAACACCATATATTTT.

The chain couples TRBV11-2 to TRBJ1-5; 7 bases agree with TRBD1. The germline V gene has CDR1 SGHAT and CDR2 FQNNGV. The CDR3 is made up of 18 amino acids. J was trimmed by 5 bases and V by 7 bases; bases with no gene match: 20. CDR3 protein: CASTIVTRGPRDDQPQHF. CDR3 DNA: TGTGCCAGCACGATTGTTACTAGGGGGCCTAGGGACGATCAGCCCCAGCATTTT.

The chain uses TRBV7-9 and TRBJ1-1; 7 bases agree with TRBD1. The CDR3 consists of 16 residues. Trimming took 5 bases from V and 2 from J; bases not matched to a gene: 11. Germline V gene data show CDR1 as SEHNR and CDR2 as FQNEAQ (reference sequence). CDR3 sequence reads: CASSPADRPINTEAFF. The CDR3 nucleotides read TGTGCCAGCAGCCCAGCGGACAGGCCGATTAACACTGAAGCTTTCTTT. The variable domain in full, with the rest retrieved from reference TRBV7-9 and TRBJ1-1, is DTGVSQNPRHKITKRGQNVTFRCDPISEHNRLYWYRQTLGQGPEFLTYFQNEAQLEKSRLLSDRFSAERPKGSFSTLEIQRTEQGDSAMYLCASSPADRPINTEAFFGQGTRLTVV.

The gene calls are TRBV7-8 and TRBJ2-3; 15 bases fit TRBD2. CDR1 is SGHVS and CDR2 is FQNEAQ in the germline V gene. The CDR3 has 18 residues. Trimming took 4 bases from V and 3 from J; bases not matched to a gene: 8. The CDR3 region has the DNA TGTGCCAGCAGCTGCCGACCGGGACTAGCGGGGGGTACAGATACGCAGTATTTT. It yields the protein CASSCRPGLAGGTDTQYF.

This sequence joins TRBV19 and TRBJ1-2; 7 bases fit TRBD1. Germline V gives CDR1 LNHDA, CDR2 SQIVND (reference sequence). There are 16 residues in the CDR3. V lost 5 bases and J lost 4; bases outside the gene matches: 13. The CDR3 DNA reads TGTGCCAGTAGTTTCGGACAGGTACCCTTTTGCTATGGCTACACCTTC. Residues: CASSFGQVPFCYGYTF.

The V gene is TRBV5-1, the J gene TRBJ2-6; TRBD1 matches 9 bases. The V and J ends lost 3 bases and 0 bases, in that order; junction bases with no gene match: 13. CDR1 and CDR2 from the germline V gene are SGHRS and YFSETQ. The CDR3 length is 20 residues. CDR3 bases: TGCGCCAGCAGCTCGGCCGGGACAGGGAAGTGGTCCTCTGGGGCCAACGTCCTGACTTTC. This codes for CASSSAGTGKWSSGANVLTF.

The gene calls are TRBV5-1 and TRBJ2-7, with a tentative D call TRBD1 (5 bases). Between the trimmed V and J ends, which lost 0 bases and 3 bases, there was a span of 13 bases. CDR1 is SGHRS and CDR2 is YFSETQ in the germline V gene. CDR3 length equals 15 residues. The CDR3 reads CASSLAVGHGYEQYF. CDR3 sequence (DNA): TGCGCCAGCAGCTTGGCCGTAGGACACGGCTACGAGCAGTACTTC. The whole variable domain, filled in from reference TRBV5-1 and TRBJ2-7, reads KAGVTQTPRYLIKTRGQQVTLSCSPISGHRSVSWYQQTPGQGLQFLFEYFSETQRNKGNFPGRFSGRQFSNSRSEMNVSTLELGDSALYLCASSLAVGHGYEQYFGPGTRLTVT.

The chain uses TRBV6-1 and TRBJ1-6; tentative D call: TRBD1 (5 bases). This CDR3 has 16 residues. The ends were cut back, 1 base at V and 8 bases at J, with 15 bases in the middle. Per germline, CDR1 MNHNS and CDR2 SASEGT. In DNA, the CDR3 is TGTGCCAGCAGTGAAGGGGGCAGGGAGGGCGATTCACCCCTCCACTTT. Residues: CASSEGGREGDSPLHF.

V usage is TRBV9 and J usage is TRBJ1-1; TRBD1 might be the D (6 bases). Trimming took off 3 bases at V and 2 bases at J, with 14 bases between the two ends. The germline gives CDR1 SGDLS, CDR2 YYNGEE. CDR3 size: 15 residues. CDR3 amino acids: CASSGSGVLNTEAFF. CDR3 DNA: TGTGCCAGCAGCGGTTCAGGGGTCCTCAACACTGAAGCTTTCTTT.

The chain combines TRBV7-7 with TRBJ2-1, with D perhaps matching TRBD1 (6 bases). From germline, CDR1 is SSHAT and CDR2 FNYEAQ (reference sequence). Trimming took off 6 bases at V and 1 base at J, with 22 bases between the two ends. The CDR3 sequence is 18 residues long. CDR3 in DNA: TGTGCCAGCAGTCCTGGGGGCATATCCCTCCCGTCCTACAATGAGCAGTTCTTC. This gives the protein CASSPGGISLPSYNEQFF. The whole variable domain, filled in from reference TRBV7-7 and TRBJ2-1, reads GAGVSQSPRYKVTKRGQDVTLRCDPISSHATLYWYQQALGQGPEFLTYFNYEAQPDKSGLPSDRFSAERPEGSISTLTIQRTEQRDSAMYRCASSPGGISLPSYNEQFFGPGTRLTVL.

This clone showed up just a few times. This chain uses TRBV4-1 with TRBJ1-6; 8 bases line up with TRBD1. V trimming: 4 bases; J trimming: 0 bases; junction bases outside the gene matches: 2. The CDR3 has 16 amino acids. Germline lookup yields CDR1 MGHRA and CDR2 YSYEKL. This CDR3 reads CASSPGQGSYNSPLHF. The DNA for the CDR3 is TGCGCCAGCAGCCCCGGACAGGGCTCCTATAATTCACCCCTCCACTTT.

Points on this clone: Other DNA sequences in the sample encode the same CDR3. The V and J genes are TRBV6-1 and TRBJ1-5; 7 positions agree with TRBD1. Trimming removed 1 base from V and 5 bases from J; junction bases left unmatched: 2. The germline V gene encodes CDR1 MNHNS and CDR2 SASEGT. This CDR3 contains 14 residues. CDR3 nucleotides: TGTGCCAGCAGTGAAGGACAGGGAGATCAGCCCCAGCATTTT. Its protein product is CASSEGQGDQPQHF.

The chain joins TRBV28 to TRBJ1-2, with D possibly matching TRBD1 (6 bases). Germline V gene lookup returns CDR1 MDHEN and CDR2 SYDVKM. V gave up 6 bases and J gave up 8 bases, with 16 bases separating them. The CDR3 is made up of 13 amino acids. The CDR3 spells CASSYQQGWGYTF. Written as DNA, the CDR3 is TGTGCCAGCAGCTACCAACAGGGATGGGGCTACACCTTC.

This chain uses TRBV9 with TRBJ1-2, with 7 bases lining up with TRBD1. V lost 3 bases to trimming and J lost 2 bases; unmatched junction nucleotides: 7. This CDR3 is built from 15 residues. Germline-derived CDR1 and CDR2 are SGDLS and YYNGEE. This CDR3 reads CASSAQPGGNYGYTF. The CDR3 DNA reads TGTGCCAGCAGCGCTCAGCCAGGGGGGAACTATGGCTACACCTTC.